Described below is a single TCR beta chain sequence and its context. Libraries were prepared by immunoSEQ multiplex PCR; TCRdb keeps only in-frame clonotypes and omits some of them. The sample consists of roughly 85,000 clones, approximately 93% of them appearing once. This sample stems from a study of technical replicates of blood from a few donors. Sequencing was performed on T cells isolated from PBMCs. This receptor was identified in a human donor in good health.

The CDR3 is CASSEFDRPHGYTF. The CDR3 DNA reads as TGTGCCAGCAGTGAATTCGACAGGCCACATGGCTACACCTTC. The chain joins TRBV25-1 to TRBJ1-2, with TRBD1 as a possible D gene (6 bases). This CDR3 has 14 residues. Between the trimmed V and J ends, which lost 1 base and 6 bases, there was a span of 12 bases. Per germline, CDR1 MGHDK and CDR2 SYGVNS.